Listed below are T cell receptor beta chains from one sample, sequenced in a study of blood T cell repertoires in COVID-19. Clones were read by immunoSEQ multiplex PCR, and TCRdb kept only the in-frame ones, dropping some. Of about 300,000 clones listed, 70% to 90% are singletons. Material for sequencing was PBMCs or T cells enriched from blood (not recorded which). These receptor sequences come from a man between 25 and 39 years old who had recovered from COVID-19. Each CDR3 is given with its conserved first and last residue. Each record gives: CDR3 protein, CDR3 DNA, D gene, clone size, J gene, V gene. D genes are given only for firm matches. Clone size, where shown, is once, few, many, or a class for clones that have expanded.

CASSGQGWNGYTF	TGTGCCAGCAGCGGTCAGGGGTGGAATGGCTACACCTTC	.	.	TRBJ1-2	TRBV5-8
CASSAPGQASYEQYF	TGTGCCAGCAGCGCACCGGGACAGGCCTCCTACGAGCAGTACTTC	TRBD1	.	TRBJ2-7	TRBV3-1/TRBV3-2
CASSPPDRRNTEAFF	TGTGCCAGCTCACCACCTGACAGAAGGAACACTGAAGCTTTCTTT	.	.	TRBJ1-1	TRBV18
CASRQSSNQPQHF	TGTGCCAGCAGGCAGTCTAGCAATCAGCCCCAGCATTTT	.	.	TRBJ1-5	TRBV12-3/TRBV12-4
CASRRGLAFSYEQYF	TGTGCCAGCAGGCGGGGACTAGCGTTTTCCTACGAGCAGTACTTC	TRBD2	.	TRBJ2-7	TRBV27
CASSPGTGGLGTEAFF	TGCGCCAGCAGCCCAGGGACAGGCGGTCTCGGAACTGAAGCTTTCTTT	TRBD1	.	TRBJ1-1	TRBV5-1
CASSEGLVSTGELFF	TGTGCCAGCAGTGAAGGCCTCGTGAGTACCGGGGAGCTGTTTTTT	.	few	TRBJ2-2	TRBV2
CASSVGGINYEQYF	TGTGCCAGCAGCGTAGGAGGCATCAACTACGAGCAGTACTTC	.	.	TRBJ2-7	TRBV9
CASSLAAGGTDTQYF	TGTGCCAGCAGTTTAGCGGCGGGAGGGACAGATACGCAGTATTTT	TRBD2	.	TRBJ2-3	TRBV27
CARQDRGPSYEQYF	TGTGCCAGGCAAGACAGGGGGCCCTCCTACGAGCAGTACTTC	TRBD1	.	TRBJ2-7	TRBV2
CATMQGSTDTQYF	TGTGCCACCATGCAGGGGAGCACAGATACGCAGTATTTT	.	.	TRBJ2-3	TRBV24-1
CASSLLGSPLHF	TGTGCCAGCAGCTTACTAGGATCACCCCTCCACTTT	.	.	TRBJ1-6	TRBV7-6
CASSLRVPSYEQYF	TGCGCCAGCAGCTTGCGGGTCCCCTCCTACGAGCAGTACTTC	.	.	TRBJ2-7	TRBV5-1
CASSPIGRGGNQPQHF	TGCGCCAGCAGCCCCATTGGCCGGGGAGGCAATCAGCCCCAGCATTTT	.	.	TRBJ1-5	TRBV4-1
CASSLKTGGLGYTF	TGTGCCAGCAGCTTGAAGACAGGGGGCTTGGGCTACACCTTC	TRBD1	.	TRBJ1-2	TRBV5-4
CSVRDRGPQDTQYF	TGCAGCGTTAGGGACAGGGGGCCTCAAGATACGCAGTATTTT	TRBD1	.	TRBJ2-3	TRBV29-1
CASSPYTEAFF	TGTGCCAGCAGTCCCTACACTGAAGCTTTCTTT	.	.	TRBJ1-1	TRBV12-3/TRBV12-4
CASSPLTGIATNEKLFF	TGTGCCAGCAGCCCACTGACAGGAATTGCAACTAATGAAAAACTGTTTTTT	.	.	TRBJ1-4	TRBV11-2
CASSSAGDRVTGELFF	TGTGCCAGCAGCTCCGCGGGGGACAGGGTAACCGGGGAGCTGTTTTTT	TRBD1	.	TRBJ2-2	TRBV28
CASSLASGKSEQYF	TGTGCCAGCAGCCTCGCTAGCGGGAAGAGCGAGCAGTACTTC	TRBD2	.	TRBJ2-7	TRBV9
CASSLLHSSLYNEQFF	TGCGCCAGCAGCCTACTACATAGTAGTCTCTACAATGAGCAGTTCTTC	.	.	TRBJ2-1	TRBV5-1
CASTLQGESNQPQHF	TGTGCCAGCACACTACAGGGGGAGAGCAATCAGCCCCAGCATTTT	TRBD1	.	TRBJ1-5	TRBV7-2
CASSLRSGSYEQYF	TGTGCCAGCAGCTTGCGGTCCGGGAGTTACGAGCAGTACTTC	.	.	TRBJ2-7	TRBV5-6
CASSLALTGEAFF	TGTGCCAGCAGTTTAGCGCTGACAGGGGAAGCTTTCTTT	TRBD1	.	TRBJ1-1	TRBV12-3/TRBV12-4
CASNGIGGETQYF	TGTGCCAGCAACGGGATCGGGGGAGAGACCCAGTACTTC	.	.	TRBJ2-5	TRBV27
CASSARTGVSNQPQHF	TGTGCCAGCAGTGCAAGGACAGGGGTAAGCAATCAGCCCCAGCATTTT	TRBD1	.	TRBJ1-5	TRBV28
CASSQDTGGINYGYTF	TGTGCCAGCTCCCAAGATACAGGGGGCATTAACTATGGCTACACCTTC	TRBD1	.	TRBJ1-2	TRBV18
CASSTTGGGTEAFF	TGTGCCAGCAGCACCACAGGGGGTGGAACTGAAGCTTTCTTT	TRBD1	.	TRBJ1-1	TRBV9
CASSEPDRRYTDTQYF	TGTGCCAGCAGCGAACCGGACAGGAGATACACAGATACGCAGTATTTT	TRBD1	.	TRBJ2-3	TRBV6-6
CASSPRRGDTQYF	TGTGCCAGCAGCCCCCGACGGGGTGATACGCAGTATTTT	.	.	TRBJ2-3	TRBV27